This T cell receptor (beta chain) was documented in a study of early T cells in non-severe SARS-CoV-2 infection. For the study at large: Sequenced material consisted of bulk RNA (from unsorted whole blood), and chains were unpaired. Whole-study findings and limits: Private and CD4 specificities were missed by VDJdb matching, skewed to anti-spike CD8.

The protocol attached unique molecular identifiers to individual cDNA molecules. TCRdb ran MiXCR on the 5' RACE reads and lists one entry per CDR3 protein. The repertoire holds about 100,000 distinct CDR3 sequences, roughly an eighth seen once, with 2% to 2.5% in the top ten. CDR1 is DFQATT, CDR2 SNEGSKA, per germline (reference sequence). This CDR3 has 13 residues. V was shortened by 2 bases and J by 5 bases, with 12 bases between the two germline ends. This clonotype was detected many times. Its cognate antigen is unknown. This chain connects TRBV20-1 to TRBJ1-2; D is perhaps TRBD1 (5 bases). The sequence was obtained from an adult who was a healthcare worker with PCR-confirmed SARS-CoV-2 infection or an uninfected control (not recorded which). Sample: whole blood. DNA for the CDR3: TGCAGTGCTAGATCGGGGGAAGAGTATGGCTACACCTTC. It specifies CSARSGEEYGYTF.